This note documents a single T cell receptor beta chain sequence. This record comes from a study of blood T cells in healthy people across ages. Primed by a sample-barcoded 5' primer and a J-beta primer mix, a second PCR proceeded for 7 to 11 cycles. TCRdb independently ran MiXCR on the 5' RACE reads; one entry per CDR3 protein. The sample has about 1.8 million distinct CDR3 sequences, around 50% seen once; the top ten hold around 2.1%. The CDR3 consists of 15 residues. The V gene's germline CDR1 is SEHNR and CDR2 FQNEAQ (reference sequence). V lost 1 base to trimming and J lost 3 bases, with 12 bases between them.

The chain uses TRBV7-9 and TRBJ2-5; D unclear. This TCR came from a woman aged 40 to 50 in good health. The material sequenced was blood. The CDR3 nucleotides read TGTGCCAGCAGCTTAGATACTGGGTTTGAAGAGACCCAGTACTTC. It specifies CASSLDTGFEETQYF.